This T cell receptor beta chain derives from a study of blood T cells in healthy people across ages. V gave up 10 bases and J gave up 8 bases, with 27 bases separating them. The CDR3 totals 16 residues. Germline CDR1 is MNHGY and CDR2 is SVAAGI. PCR was performed a second time for about 6 to 11 cycles using a sample-barcoded 5' primer and a J-beta primer mix. TCRdb reanalysed the 5' RACE reads using MiXCR and keeps one entry per CDR3 protein. The sample holds 1 million or so distinct CDR3 sequences, around 25% seen once. There were healthy Caucasian individuals from Russia, aged roughly 6 to 95, serving as donors. The same sample was also used in a study of T cells of mothers and their children. As that study records: Samples were provided by three healthy Caucasian mothers and their six children. Reads obtained per mother exceeded 8.5 million TCR beta CDR3 reads, with about 3 million obtained per child.

The sequence derives from a girl under 10 years old in good health. The chain recombines TRBV6-9 with TRBJ2-1, with a weak D call TRBD2 (5 bases). The sequenced sample was blood. The CDR3 loop reads CATLRAAGREYDEQFF. DNA of the CDR3: TGTGCCACTCTACGAGCGGCAGGAAGGGAGTACGATGAGCAGTTCTTC.